This T cell receptor beta chain came from a study of shared clonotypes between healthy human individuals. Study background: Three CD4 naive, three CD4 memory, two CD8 naive and one CD8 memory plate were used per donor.

Of note for this clone: The antigen remains undetermined.

Study results and limitations: Clonotype sharing across four donors was observed for roughly 5% of naive CD4 clonotypes.

Assay: immunoSEQ multiplex PCR; the TCRdb copy retains only in-frame clones and omits some. The table records 2 million to 3 million clones, 80% to 95% of them present only once. This CDR3 has 21 amino acids. Germline V gene data show CDR1 as LGHNA and CDR2 as YSLEER. After removal of 4 bases from V and 0 bases from J, the junction contained 20 bases not matched to a gene. Subsets obtained from CD4+ cells comprised CD45RA+ naive and CD45RA-negative memory cells. Material: naive CD4+ T cells from PBMCs. As for subset: CD45RA+ positively selected. The chain uses TRBV4-3 and TRBJ2-1, with 8 bases that match TRBD2. The sequence came from a man younger than 30 in good health. Some clones in this sample may be carry-over from other donors' samples. Here the CDR3 DNA reads TGCGCCAGCAGCCGAAAACTAGGGGGGCTAGCGGGTTCCCTCTCCTACAATGAGCAGTTCTTC. This codes for CASSRKLGGLAGSLSYNEQFF.